This T cell receptor (beta chain) originates from a study of blood T cell repertoires in COVID-19. Study as a whole: There were acute and convalescent COVID-19 samples, and they came from the United States, Italy and Spain. In each case, the material was cDNA or gDNA derived from T cells, B-cell-depleted T cells, or PBMCs.

Authors' methods: Reference gene primer amplification yielded estimated nucleated cell counts. Libraries were prepared by immunoSEQ multiplex PCR; TCRdb keeps only in-frame clonotypes and omits some of them. That table supplies the V and J calls and clone size; D and trimming were determined from the DNA. The profile covers 200,000 or so clones, with about 84% appearing a single time and 18% taken by the ten largest. The ends were cut back, 3 bases at V and 4 bases at J, with 9 bases in the middle. The CDR3 runs to 14 residues. Germline CDR1 and CDR2: SNHLY and FYNNEI. The sequenced material came from peripheral blood. The rearrangement uses TRBV2 and TRBJ2-2; possibly TRBD1 for D (6 bases). This TCR came from a person aged 65-85 years with COVID-19, enrolled during active disease. The CDR3 sequence is CASSEQGPTGELFF. DNA of the CDR3: TGTGCCAGCAGTGAGCAGGGGCCCACCGGGGAGCTGTTTTTT.